The T cell receptor (beta chain) described here comes from a study of cytomegalovirus exposure and HLA in healthy donors. Background on the study: From roughly 180 million T cells, an earlier analysis saw 100 million to 140 million unique TCR beta sequences.

The V end lost 6 bases, the J end lost 1 base, and 15 bases lay between the germline ends. The CDR3 has 15 amino acids. Germline V CDR1 and CDR2: LNHDA, SQIVND (reference sequence). Overall study findings and caveats: Per published reports, the classifier diagnosed cytomegalovirus status with high specificity and sensitivity. Equally common other TCR beta chains were less clonally expanded than HLA-associated ones, a later analysis found. Sequencing likely produced, as an artifact, a cluster of highly shared sequence variants.

The PCR made use of 60 Vbeta and 13 Jbeta primers. This table comes from immunoSEQ multiplex PCR, and its TCRdb copy is limited to in-frame clones, with some not included. Its clone listing holds about 82,000 clones. In regard to this clone: The antigen is unknown.

The sequence was obtained from a woman aged 25 to 39 in good health and CMV-seronegative. Sequences were obtained from PBMCs. This chain links TRBV19 with TRBJ1-1, with D perhaps TRBD1 (5 bases). CDR3 DNA: TGTGCCAGTAGGGACACCCCGGTAGGGAACACTGAAGCTTTCTTT. This translates into CASRDTPVGNTEAFF.